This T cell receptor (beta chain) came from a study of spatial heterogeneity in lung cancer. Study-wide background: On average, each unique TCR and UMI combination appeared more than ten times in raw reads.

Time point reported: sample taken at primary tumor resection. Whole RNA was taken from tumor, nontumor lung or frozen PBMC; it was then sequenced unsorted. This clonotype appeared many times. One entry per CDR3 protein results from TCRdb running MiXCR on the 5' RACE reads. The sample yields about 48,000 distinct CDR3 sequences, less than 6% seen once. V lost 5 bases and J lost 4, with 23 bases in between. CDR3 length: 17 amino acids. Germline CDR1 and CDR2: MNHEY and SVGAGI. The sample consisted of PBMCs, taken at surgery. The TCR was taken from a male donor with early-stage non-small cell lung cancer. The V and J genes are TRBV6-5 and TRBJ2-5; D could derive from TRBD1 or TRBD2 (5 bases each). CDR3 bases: TGTGCCAGCAGTCCAACCCTCGGTCAGGGAGAAGGAGAGACCCAGTACTTC. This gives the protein CASSPTLGQGEGETQYF.